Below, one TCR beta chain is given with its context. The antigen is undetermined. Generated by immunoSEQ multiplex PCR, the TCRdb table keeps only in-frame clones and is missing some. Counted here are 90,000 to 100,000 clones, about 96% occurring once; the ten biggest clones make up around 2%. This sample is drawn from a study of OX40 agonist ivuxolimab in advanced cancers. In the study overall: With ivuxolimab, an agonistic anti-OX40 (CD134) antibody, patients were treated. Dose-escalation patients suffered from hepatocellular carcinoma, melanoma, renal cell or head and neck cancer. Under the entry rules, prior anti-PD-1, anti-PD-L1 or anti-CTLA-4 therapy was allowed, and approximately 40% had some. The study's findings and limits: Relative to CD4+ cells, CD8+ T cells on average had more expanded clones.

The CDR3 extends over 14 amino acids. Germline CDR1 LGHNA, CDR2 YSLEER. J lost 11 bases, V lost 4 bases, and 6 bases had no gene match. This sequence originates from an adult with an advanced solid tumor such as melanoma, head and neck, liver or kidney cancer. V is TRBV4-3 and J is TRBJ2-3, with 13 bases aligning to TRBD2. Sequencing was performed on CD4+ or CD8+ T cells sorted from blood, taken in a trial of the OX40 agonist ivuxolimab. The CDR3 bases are TGCGCCAGCAGCCTCGGACTAGCGGGAGTTAGGCAGTATTTT. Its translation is CASSLGLAGVRQYF.